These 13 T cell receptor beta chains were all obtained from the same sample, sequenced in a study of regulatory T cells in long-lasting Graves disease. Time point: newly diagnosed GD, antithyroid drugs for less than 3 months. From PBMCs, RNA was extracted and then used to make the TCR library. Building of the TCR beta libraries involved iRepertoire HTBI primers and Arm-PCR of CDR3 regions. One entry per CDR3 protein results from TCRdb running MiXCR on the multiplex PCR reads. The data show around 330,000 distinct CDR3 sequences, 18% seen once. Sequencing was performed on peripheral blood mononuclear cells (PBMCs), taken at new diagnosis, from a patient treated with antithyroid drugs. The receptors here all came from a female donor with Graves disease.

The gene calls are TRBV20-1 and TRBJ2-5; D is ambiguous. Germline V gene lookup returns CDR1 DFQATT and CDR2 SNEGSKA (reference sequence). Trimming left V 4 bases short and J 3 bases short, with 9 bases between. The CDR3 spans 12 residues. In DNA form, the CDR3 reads TGCAGTGCTATTATCCAGGAAGAGACCCAGTACTTC. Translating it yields CSAIIQEETQYF.

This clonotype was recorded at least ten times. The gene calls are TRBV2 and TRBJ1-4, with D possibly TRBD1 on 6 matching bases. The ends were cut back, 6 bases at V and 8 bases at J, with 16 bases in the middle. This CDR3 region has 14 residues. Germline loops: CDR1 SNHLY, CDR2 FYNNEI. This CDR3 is CASRPGPQGEKLFF. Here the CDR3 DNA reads TGTGCCAGCAGACCCGGGCCCCAGGGGGAAAAACTGTTTTTT.

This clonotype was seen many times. The CDR3 sequence is CASSEAGNTGELFF. CDR3 nucleotides: TGCGCCAGCAGTGAGGCAGGGAACACCGGGGAGCTGTTTTTT. The rearrangement joins TRBV10-1 to TRBJ2-2; D unclear. V dropped 2 bases and J dropped 1 base, with 5 bases sitting between them. The CDR3 runs 14 residues. CDR1 is WNHNN and CDR2 is SYGVQD in the germline V gene (reference sequence).

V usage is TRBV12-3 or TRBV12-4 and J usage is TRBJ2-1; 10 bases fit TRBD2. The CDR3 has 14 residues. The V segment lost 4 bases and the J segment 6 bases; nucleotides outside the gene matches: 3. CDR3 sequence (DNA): TGTGCCAGCAGTTCTACTAGCGGGACCAATGAGCAGTTCTTC. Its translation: CASSSTSGTNEQFF.

CDR3 sequence: CAIIARRGAFF. The DNA of the CDR3 is TGTGCCATCATTGCTCGTCGGGGGGCTTTCTTT. The J gene is TRBJ1-1, the V gene TRBV28; possibly TRBD1 for D (5 bases). CDR1 and CDR2 from the germline V gene are MDHEN and SYDVKM. The CDR3 consists of 11 residues. Between the trimmed V and J ends, which lost 10 bases and 11 bases, there was a span of 17 bases.

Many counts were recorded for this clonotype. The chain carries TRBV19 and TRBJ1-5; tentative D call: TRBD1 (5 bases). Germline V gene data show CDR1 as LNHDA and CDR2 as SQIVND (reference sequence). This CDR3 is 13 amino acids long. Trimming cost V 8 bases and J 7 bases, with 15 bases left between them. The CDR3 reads CASWEEGTQPQHF. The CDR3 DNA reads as TGTGCCAGTTGGGAGGAGGGGACCCAGCCCCAGCATTTT.

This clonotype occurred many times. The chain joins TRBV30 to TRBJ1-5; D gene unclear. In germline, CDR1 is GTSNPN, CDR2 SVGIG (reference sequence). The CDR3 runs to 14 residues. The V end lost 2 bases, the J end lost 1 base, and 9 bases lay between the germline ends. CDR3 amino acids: CAWSYGNSNQPQHF. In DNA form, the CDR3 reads TGTGCCTGGAGTTACGGGAACAGCAATCAGCCCCAGCATTTT.

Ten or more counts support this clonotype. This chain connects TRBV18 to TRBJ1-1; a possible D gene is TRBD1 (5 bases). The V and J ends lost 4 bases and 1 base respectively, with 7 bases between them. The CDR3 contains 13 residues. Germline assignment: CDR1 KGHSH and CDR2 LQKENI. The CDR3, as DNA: TGTGCCAGCTCACATGACAGGAACACTGAAGCTTTCTTT. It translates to CASSHDRNTEAFF.

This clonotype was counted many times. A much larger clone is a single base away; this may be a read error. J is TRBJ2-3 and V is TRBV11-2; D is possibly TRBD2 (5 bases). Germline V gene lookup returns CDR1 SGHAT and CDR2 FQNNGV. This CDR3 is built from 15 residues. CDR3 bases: TGTGCCGGCAGCCCCCGGGGAGCTAGCACAGATACGCAGTATTTT. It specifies CAGSPRGASTDTQYF.

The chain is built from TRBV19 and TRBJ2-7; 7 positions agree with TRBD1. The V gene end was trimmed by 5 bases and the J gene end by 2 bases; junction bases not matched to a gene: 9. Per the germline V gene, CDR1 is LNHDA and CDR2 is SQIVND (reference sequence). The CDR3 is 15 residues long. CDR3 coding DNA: TGTGCCAGTAGTGCCCGTGACAGGGCTACCTACGAGCAGTACTTC. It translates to CASSARDRATYEQYF.

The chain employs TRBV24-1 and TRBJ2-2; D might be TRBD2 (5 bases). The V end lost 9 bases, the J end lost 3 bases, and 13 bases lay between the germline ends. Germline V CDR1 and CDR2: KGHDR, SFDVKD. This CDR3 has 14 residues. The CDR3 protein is CATSVAGDTGELFF. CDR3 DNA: TGTGCCACCTCAGTGGCGGGCGACACCGGGGAGCTGTTTTTT.

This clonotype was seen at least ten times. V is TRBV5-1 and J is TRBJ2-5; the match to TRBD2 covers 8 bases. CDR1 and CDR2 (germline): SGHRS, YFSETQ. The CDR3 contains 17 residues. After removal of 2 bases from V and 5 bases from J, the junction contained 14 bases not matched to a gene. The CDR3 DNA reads TGCGCCAGCAGCTTTGGCCCAGGGGCCGGGAGGGTTGAGACCCAGTACTTC. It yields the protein CASSFGPGAGRVETQYF.

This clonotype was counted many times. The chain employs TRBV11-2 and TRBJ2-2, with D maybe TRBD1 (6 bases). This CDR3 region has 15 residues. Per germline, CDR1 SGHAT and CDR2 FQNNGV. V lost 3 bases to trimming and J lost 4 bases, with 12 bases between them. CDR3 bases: TGTGCCAGCAGCTTTTCAGGGGATGGCACCGGGGAGCTGTTTTTT. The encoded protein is CASSFSGDGTGELFF.